This T cell receptor (beta chain) is from a study of cytomegalovirus exposure and HLA in healthy donors listed by TCRdb under 2017. For the study in its entirety: According to an earlier analysis of a few hundred of the donors, about 190 million T cells yielded roughly 110 million unique TCR beta sequences and more than 250 Gb of sequence data. About 300 gigabases of sequencing data and approximately 85 million unique TCR sequences were included in an early release covering over 600 HLA-typed donors. The genetic ancestry cluster associated with self-reported Caucasian donors included over 65% of the 398 genotyped donors. The study aimed to test whether signatures of past pathogen exposure could be identified by cataloging public T cell receptors. The study profiled the T cell repertoires of approximately 700 subjects by immunosequencing and related them to cytomegalovirus serostatus. Along with the approximately 650-subject first cohort, a separate validation cohort of around 120 different subjects was used. To predict cytomegalovirus infection status, the study combined high-throughput TCR immunosequencing, statistical association of individual TCRs with disease status, and machine learning. A later analysis re-analyzed previously published TCR beta repertoires from 660 or so donors and added high-resolution HLA genotyping to study TCR occurrence patterns. The later analysis used no new phenotypic data to find candidate immune exposures, relying instead on TCR beta sequences and their occurrence across donors. To decide whether each TCR beta V gene segment behaved as functional or pseudogenic, an earlier analysis of over 500 of the donors relied on high-throughput TCR beta sequencing. Donor age, sex, ethnicity and CMV serostatus were compiled together with the repertoire data. Genome-wide SNP genotypes for about 65% of the roughly 670 donors were used in a later genetic analysis, which treated that subset as a discovery cohort. Every repertoire in the discovery cohort had been generated on one and the same sequencing platform. Class I and class II HLA loci were covered by the typing at four-digit resolution. Typing coverage differed by locus: A, B, C, DRB1 and DQB1 were typed in about 620-630 donors, DQA1 in around 500, DPA1 in approximately 600, and DPB1 in 400 to 490. About five DR-DQ haplotypes were treated as single units for association and clustering because of strong linkage in the cohort. Among about 370 genotyped donors of the cohort, an average of around 250,000 unique TCR beta nucleotide sequences was sequenced per donor, of which 15% to 20% were non-productive. On the study overall, not on this receptor specifically: Approximately 18 rarely observed V segments, including chromosome 9 orphons, were excluded from the earlier analysis of several hundred of the donors because counts were too low. Most TCR sequences were seen in very few donors, while some public TCRs were found in many individuals. Linkage disequilibrium might explain the correlated functional status among segregating V segments, but an unknown experimental factor could not be ruled out. The classifier was reported to diagnose cytomegalovirus status with high specificity and sensitivity in both the original cohort and the validation cohort. According to a later analysis, most CMV-associated TCR beta chains appeared to be HLA-restricted, and the HLA associations seemed to be driven largely by CMV exposure. In a later analysis, HLA-associated TCR beta chains showed more clonal expansion and lower generation probabilities than non-associated chains that were equally common. A further reported finding was that TCR beta sequences accurately predicted the HLA-A and HLA-B alleles for most subjects in the first cohort. HLA typing was unavailable for some donors at each locus, so association tests used only the typed subset. When HLA alleles, especially DR and DQ, strongly co-occurred, TCR associations were difficult to assign to individual alleles. In a later genetic analysis, a missense DCLRE1C variant was associated with V-gene and J-gene trimming of TCR beta chains, and the association was replicated in an independent cohort. The presence/absence analyses assumed that sequencing depth was roughly uniform across donors, and that assumption may not be true. An earlier analysis of approximately 600 of the donors showed that most TCR beta V segments appeared in productive rearrangements either about 87% or about 30% of the time, which broadly matched IMGT annotations. The authors suggested that the approach could potentially be extended to other disease states and immunological phenotypes. Compared with the roughly 700-donor mean, donors in an Asian-associated ancestry cluster had fewer N-insertions in productive TCRs, according to a later genetic analysis. Immune exposure information for the cohort was limited to CMV serostatus. In a later analysis, TCR association rates were found to vary across HLA loci, with the most associated TCRs seen for DRB1 alleles and the fewest for HLA-C alleles. The study listed 164 TCR beta chains as associated with cytomegalovirus. A later analysis associated 16,951 TCR beta sequences with specific HLA alleles at a false discovery rate of 0.05. A cluster of highly shared sequence variants was judged likely to represent a technical artifact of the sequencing pipeline. In this cohort, only TCR beta chains were sequenced, and detectable features were limited by the absence of alpha or paired-chain data. In a later analysis, several top co-occurrence clusters were reported to appear linked to parvovirus B19, influenza, CMV and Epstein-Barr virus. In vitro tests confirmed that a few of the cytomegalovirus-associated TCR beta chains recognize cytomegalovirus antigens.

The cohort comprised 710 or so healthy bone marrow donors. At the time of sampling, every cohort member was nominally healthy, though immune exposures that went unrecorded were likely present. The donor tested CMV seropositive, placing the donor among the 290 or so seropositive members of the cohort. Each donor provided a peripheral blood sample, and peripheral blood mononuclear cells were used for TCR beta sequencing. Genomic DNA was extracted from the blood cell samples with the Qiagen DNeasy Blood Extraction Kit. The library was built by means of the immunoSEQ multiplex PCR assay. For the multiplex PCR, a mixture combining 60 forward primers for TCR Vbeta segments and 13 reverse primers for TCR Jbeta segments was used. The CDR3 region of rearranged TCR beta genes was amplified from genomic DNA with a multiplex PCR assay. On the Illumina HiSeq System, the amplified TCR beta libraries were sequenced as 87-base-pair reads. The paper's data handling went like this. In a later analysis, some 80 million unique TCR beta chains were counted across the 500 to 700 repertoires, and approximately 9.9 million of these chains were shared by at least two donors. Raw reads were error-corrected and collapsed into unique sequences by a nearest-neighbor algorithm in which closely related sequences were merged to remove PCR and sequencing errors. Alignment of CDR3 sequences to IMGT reference sequences was used to assign V, D and J gene segments. For a sequence to be retained, a match of at least six nucleotides to both a V gene segment and a J gene segment was required. Rearrangements were called productive when the CDR3 lacked stop codons and stayed in frame with V and J; all others were non-productive. CDR3 was defined by IMGT convention, running from the second conserved V-encoded cysteine to the conserved J-encoded phenylalanine. The earlier analysis of some 580 of the donors excluded any sequence lacking an unambiguous match to a single V gene segment. In an earlier analysis of several hundred of the donors, V segments were called functional above 56.7% productive rearrangements and were called segregating when the between-donor standard deviation exceeded 5%. A statistical classification framework was built for diagnosing cytomegalovirus status from the catalog of TCR beta chain sequences. In a later analysis, TCR nucleotide sequences were compared against IMGT/GENE-DB human TR gene sequences so that V and J genes could be assigned. In a later analysis, CDR3 sequences and most-parsimonious VDJ recombination scenarios were assigned using the TCRdist pipeline. In a later analysis, each TCR beta chain was defined by its CDR3 amino acid sequence together with its V-gene family, and reads without a unique V-gene family were excluded. A later analysis removed 592 highly shared, low-generation-probability nucleotide sequences to deal with suspected cross-contamination and a sequencing artifact. For each public chain, a later analysis derived a clonal expansion index from normalized ranks of inferred template counts within each repertoire. In a later analysis, generation probabilities were computed using a VDJ recombination model fitted to out-of-frame rearrangements, and the results were checked against IGoR. A later analysis scored TCR-TCR, TCR-HLA and TCR-CMV co-occurrence with hypergeometric tests, applying a repertoire-size bias correction to TCR pairs. In a later analysis, false discovery rates were estimated by permuting HLA or CMV assignments 20 times. In a later analysis, co-occurring TCRs were grouped with DBSCAN, and TCRdist sequence similarity was added when clustering was performed within HLA-allele-positive subsets. For co-occurrence clustering, repertoires with fewer than 30,000 or more than 120,000 public chains were excluded, along with roughly 5 repertoires with anomalous nucleotide sharing. In TCRdb, the immuneACCESS table is reduced to in-frame sequences with V and J assigned. These tables do not hold every clone; where another copy was compared, an unresolved V gene accounts for under half, and the others remain unexplained. V, J and clone size reflect that table, while D and trimming were determined from the DNA. The sample records fewer than 250,000 clones, roughly four fifths of which are singletons. The ten largest account for around 3.3% of the sample.

A word on this clone: Its target antigen remains unknown. It has no much larger one-base neighbor in the sample; base qualities were not kept. The identical CDR3 is also encoded by other nucleotide sequences in the sample.

The clonotype originates from a woman in her twenties or thirties in good health and CMV-seropositive. The sample comprised PBMCs.

The CDR3 is CASSLRTGTNEKLFF. The DNA sequence is given as TGTGCCAGCAGCCTTAGGACAGGGACTAATGAAAAACTGTTTTTT. Recombination linked TRBV7-9 to TRBJ1-4; 8 nucleotides in the junction match TRBD1. Ends trimmed: V by 5 bases, J by 2 bases; bases unmatched to a gene: 4. The CDR3, from cysteine to phenylalanine, totals 15 residues. Of the read, only the CDR3 DNA is kept; its 45 bases are in frame from base 1. Looking up the germline V gene (reference sequence) yields CDR1 SEHNR and CDR2 FQNEAQ.